The T cell receptor (beta chain) under discussion was sequenced for a study of T cell repertoires in cytomegalovirus infection. Looking at the study overall: CMV epitopes in the study were HLA-C-restricted (recently identified) and HLA-B-restricted (well studied). CMV infection together with matching HLA type was indicated by public TCR beta signatures.

Germline lookup yields CDR1 SGHTA and CDR2 FQGNSA. Trimming left V 0 bases short and J 4 bases short, with 9 bases between. There are 14 residues in the CDR3. On this clonotype itself: Its antigen remains unknown.

Each CDR3 protein gets one entry after TCRdb re-called the reads with MiXCR. The data hold some 150,000 distinct CDR3 sequences, with approximately 30% observed a single time. General observations from the study: CMV carriers with the relevant HLA were identified by cumulative public TCR beta family frequency.

The genes are TRBV7-2 and TRBJ2-5, with D perhaps being TRBD1 or TRBD2 (5 bases each). This specimen consisted of CD8+ T cells from cultured PBMCs, obtained from culture after CMV antigen stimulation. The TCR comes from a human donor in good health (CMV status not recorded). Some clones in this sample may be carry-over from other donors' samples. CDR3 loop: CASSLAFGAETQYF. As DNA, the CDR3 is TGTGCCAGCAGCTTAGCTTTCGGGGCAGAGACCCAGTACTTC.